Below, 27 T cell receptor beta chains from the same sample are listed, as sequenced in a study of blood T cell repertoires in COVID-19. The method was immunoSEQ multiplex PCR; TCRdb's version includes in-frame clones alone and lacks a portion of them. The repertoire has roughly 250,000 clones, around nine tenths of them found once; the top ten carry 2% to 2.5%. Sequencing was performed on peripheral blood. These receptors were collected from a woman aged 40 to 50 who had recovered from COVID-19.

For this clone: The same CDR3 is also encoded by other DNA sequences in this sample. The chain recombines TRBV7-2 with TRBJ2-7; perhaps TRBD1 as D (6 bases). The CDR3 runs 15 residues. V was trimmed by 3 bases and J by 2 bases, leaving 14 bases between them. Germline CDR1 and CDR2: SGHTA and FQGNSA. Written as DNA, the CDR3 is TGTGCCAGCAGCTTGGCCGGTACAGGGACCTACGAGCAGTACTTC. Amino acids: CASSLAGTGTYEQYF.

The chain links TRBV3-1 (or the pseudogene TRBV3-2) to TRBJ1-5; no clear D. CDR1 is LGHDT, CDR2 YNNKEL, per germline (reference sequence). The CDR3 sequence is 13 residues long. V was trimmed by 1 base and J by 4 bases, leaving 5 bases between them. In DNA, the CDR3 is TGTGCCAGCAGCCAAGGGCCTAATCAGCCCCAGCATTTT. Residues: CASSQGPNQPQHF.

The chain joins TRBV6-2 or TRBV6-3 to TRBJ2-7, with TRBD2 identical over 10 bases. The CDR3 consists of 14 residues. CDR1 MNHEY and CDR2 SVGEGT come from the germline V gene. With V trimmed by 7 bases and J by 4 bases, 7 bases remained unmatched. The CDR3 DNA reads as TGTGCCAGCAACCCGGGGACTAGCGAATACGAGCAGTACTTC. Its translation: CASNPGTSEYEQYF.

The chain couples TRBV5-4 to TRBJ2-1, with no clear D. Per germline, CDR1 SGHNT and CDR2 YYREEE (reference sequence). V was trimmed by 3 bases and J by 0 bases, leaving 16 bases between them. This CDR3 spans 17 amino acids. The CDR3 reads CASSSGLIRSSYNEQFF. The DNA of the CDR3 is TGTGCCAGCAGCTCTGGCCTCATTCGGAGCTCCTACAATGAGCAGTTCTTC.

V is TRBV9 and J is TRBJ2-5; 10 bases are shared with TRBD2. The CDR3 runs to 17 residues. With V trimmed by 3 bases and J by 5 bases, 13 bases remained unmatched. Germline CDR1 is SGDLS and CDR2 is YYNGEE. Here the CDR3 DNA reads TGTGCCAGCAGCGACCCACTCCTAGCGGGAGTAGGGGAGACCCAGTACTTC. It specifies CASSDPLLAGVGETQYF.

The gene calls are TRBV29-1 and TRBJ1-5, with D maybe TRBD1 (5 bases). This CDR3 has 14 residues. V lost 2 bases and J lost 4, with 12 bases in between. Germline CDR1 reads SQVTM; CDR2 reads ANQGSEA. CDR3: CSVELAGRNQPQHF. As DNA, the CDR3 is TGCAGCGTTGAACTGGCAGGGCGGAATCAGCCCCAGCATTTT.

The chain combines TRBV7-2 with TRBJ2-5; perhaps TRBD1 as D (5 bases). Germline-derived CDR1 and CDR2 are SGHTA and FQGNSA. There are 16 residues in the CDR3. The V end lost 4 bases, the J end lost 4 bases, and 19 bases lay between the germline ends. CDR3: CASSSEPASGAETQYF. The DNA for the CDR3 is TGTGCCAGCAGCTCCGAACCGGCTAGTGGGGCAGAGACCCAGTACTTC. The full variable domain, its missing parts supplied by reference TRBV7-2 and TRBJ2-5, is GAGVSQSPSNKVTEKGKDVELRCDPISGHTALYWYRQSLGQGLEFLIYFQGNSAPDKSGLPSDRFSAERTGGSVSTLTIQRTQQEDSAVYLCASSSEPASGAETQYFGPGTRLLVL.

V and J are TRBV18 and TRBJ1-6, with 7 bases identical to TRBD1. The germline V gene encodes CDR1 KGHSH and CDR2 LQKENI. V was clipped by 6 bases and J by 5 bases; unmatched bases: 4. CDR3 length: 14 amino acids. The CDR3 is CASSSTGDNSPLHF. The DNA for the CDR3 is TGTGCCAGCTCGTCAACAGGGGATAATTCACCCCTCCACTTT.

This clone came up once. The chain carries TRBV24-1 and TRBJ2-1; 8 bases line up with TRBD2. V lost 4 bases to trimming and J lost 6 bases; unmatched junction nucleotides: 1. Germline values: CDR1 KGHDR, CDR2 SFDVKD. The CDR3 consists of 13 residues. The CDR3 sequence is CATSEAGGNEQFF. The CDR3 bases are TGTGCCACCAGTGAGGCGGGGGGCAATGAGCAGTTCTTC.

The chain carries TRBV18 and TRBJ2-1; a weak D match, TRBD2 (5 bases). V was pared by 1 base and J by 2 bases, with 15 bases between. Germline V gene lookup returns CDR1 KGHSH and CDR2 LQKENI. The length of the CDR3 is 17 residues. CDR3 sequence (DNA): TGTGCCAGCTCACCACTTGAGGGTAGCCTCACCTACAATGAGCAGTTCTTC. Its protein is CASSPLEGSLTYNEQFF.

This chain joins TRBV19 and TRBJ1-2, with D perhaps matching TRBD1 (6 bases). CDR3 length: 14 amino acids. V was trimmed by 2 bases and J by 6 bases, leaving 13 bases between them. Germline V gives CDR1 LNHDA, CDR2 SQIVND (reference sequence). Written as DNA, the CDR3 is TGTGCCAGTAGTATATCAGGGGCGGCCCATGGCTACACCTTC. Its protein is CASSISGAAHGYTF.

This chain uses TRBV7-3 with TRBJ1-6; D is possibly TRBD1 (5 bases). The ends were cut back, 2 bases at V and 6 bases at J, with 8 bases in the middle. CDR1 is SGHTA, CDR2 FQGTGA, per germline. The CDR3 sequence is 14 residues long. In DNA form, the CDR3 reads TGTGCCAGCAGCTTAGCAGGGCCTAATTCACCCCTCCACTTT. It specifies CASSLAGPNSPLHF.

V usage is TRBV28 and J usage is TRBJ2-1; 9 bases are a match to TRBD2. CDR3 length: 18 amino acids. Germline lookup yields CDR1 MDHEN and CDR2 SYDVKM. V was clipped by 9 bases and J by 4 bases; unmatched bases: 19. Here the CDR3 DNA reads TGTGCCAGTCTAATAGGGGGTAGCGGGGGCCGTAGTTACAATGAGCAGTTCTTC. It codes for CASLIGGSGGRSYNEQFF. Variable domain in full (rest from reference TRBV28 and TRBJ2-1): DVKVTQSSRYLVKRTGEKVFLECVQDMDHENMFWYRQDPGLGLRLIYFSYDVKMKEKGDIPEGYSVSREKKERFSLILESASTNQTSMYLCASLIGGSGGRSYNEQFFGPGTRLTVL.

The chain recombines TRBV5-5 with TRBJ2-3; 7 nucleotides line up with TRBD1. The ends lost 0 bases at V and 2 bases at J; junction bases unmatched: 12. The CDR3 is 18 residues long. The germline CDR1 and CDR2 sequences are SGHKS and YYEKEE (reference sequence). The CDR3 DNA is TGTGCCAGCAGCTTGGAGAGTTACAGGGGACGAGACACAGATACGCAGTATTTT. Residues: CASSLESYRGRDTDTQYF.

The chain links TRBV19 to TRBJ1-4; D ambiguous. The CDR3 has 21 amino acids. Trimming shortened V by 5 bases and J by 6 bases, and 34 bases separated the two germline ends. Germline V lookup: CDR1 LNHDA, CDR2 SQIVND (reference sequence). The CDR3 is CASSPRGAIATNRRKDEKLFF. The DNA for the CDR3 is TGTGCCAGTAGTCCTCGTGGAGCCATCGCAACTAATCGGAGGAAGGATGAAAAACTGTTTTTT.

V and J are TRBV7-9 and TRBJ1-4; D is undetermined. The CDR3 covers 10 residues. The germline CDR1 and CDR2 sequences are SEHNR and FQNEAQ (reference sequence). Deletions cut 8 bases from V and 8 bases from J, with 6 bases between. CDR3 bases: TGTGCCAGCTCGGGAGAAAAACTGTTTTTT. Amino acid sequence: CASSGEKLFF.

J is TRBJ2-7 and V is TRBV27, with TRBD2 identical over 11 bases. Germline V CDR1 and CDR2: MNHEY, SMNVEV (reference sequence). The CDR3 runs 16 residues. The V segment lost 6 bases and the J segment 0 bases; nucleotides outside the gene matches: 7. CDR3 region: CASRTSGNPVSYEQYF. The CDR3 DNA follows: TGTGCCAGCAGGACTAGCGGGAACCCCGTCTCCTACGAGCAGTACTTC.

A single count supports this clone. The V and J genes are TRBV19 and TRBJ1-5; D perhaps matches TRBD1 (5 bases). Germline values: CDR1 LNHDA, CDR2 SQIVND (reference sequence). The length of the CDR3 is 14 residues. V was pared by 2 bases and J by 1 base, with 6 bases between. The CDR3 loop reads CASSIQGSNQPQHF. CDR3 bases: TGTGCCAGTAGTATACAGGGAAGCAATCAGCCCCAGCATTTT.

The CDR3, as DNA: TGTGCCTGGAGTAGAGGCGGGAGGTCCTACGAGCAGTACTTC. It yields the protein CAWSRGGRSYEQYF. This chain joins TRBV30 and TRBJ2-7; 8 bases align to TRBD2. Losses at the gene ends were 2 bases for V and 1 base for J; bases not matched to a gene: 4. Germline-derived CDR1 and CDR2 are GTSNPN and SVGIG (reference sequence). This CDR3 has 14 amino acids.

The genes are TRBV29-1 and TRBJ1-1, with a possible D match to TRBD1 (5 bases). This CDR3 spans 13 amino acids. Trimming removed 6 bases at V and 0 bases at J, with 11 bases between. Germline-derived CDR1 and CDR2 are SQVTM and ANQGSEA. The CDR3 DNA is TGCAGCGTACAGACAGTTCTGAACACTGAAGCTTTCTTT. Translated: CSVQTVLNTEAFF.

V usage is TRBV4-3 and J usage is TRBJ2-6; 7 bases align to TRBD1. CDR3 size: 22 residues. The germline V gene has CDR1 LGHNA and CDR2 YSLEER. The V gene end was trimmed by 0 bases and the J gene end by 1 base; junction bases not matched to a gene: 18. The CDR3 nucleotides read TGCGCCAGCAGCCAAGAGAGACAGGGTCCTATACTCTCGTCATCTGGGGCCAACGTCCTGACTTTC. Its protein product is CASSQERQGPILSSSGANVLTF.

The CDR3 coding sequence is TGTGCCAGTAGTATAGATAGGGGGTGGTACAATGAGCAGTTCTTC. The encoded protein is CASSIDRGWYNEQFF. The V and J genes are TRBV19 and TRBJ2-1, with D possibly matching TRBD1 (6 bases). Germline loops: CDR1 LNHDA, CDR2 SQIVND (reference sequence). CDR3 length: 15 residues. Deletions cut 0 bases from V and 4 bases from J, with 10 bases between.

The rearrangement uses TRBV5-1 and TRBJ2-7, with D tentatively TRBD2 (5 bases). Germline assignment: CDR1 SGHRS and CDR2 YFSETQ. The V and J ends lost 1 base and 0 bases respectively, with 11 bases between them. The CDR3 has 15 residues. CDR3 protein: CASSLRAGSSYEQYF. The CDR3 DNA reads TGCGCCAGCAGCTTGAGGGCTGGGAGCTCCTACGAGCAGTACTTC.

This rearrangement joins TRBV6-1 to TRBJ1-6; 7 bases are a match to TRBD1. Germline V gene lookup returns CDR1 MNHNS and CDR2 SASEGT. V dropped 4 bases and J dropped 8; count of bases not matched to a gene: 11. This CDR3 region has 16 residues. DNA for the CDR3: TGTGCCAGCAGTGGACTACCGGGACAGTGGGATTCACCCCTCCACTTT. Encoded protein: CASSGLPGQWDSPLHF.

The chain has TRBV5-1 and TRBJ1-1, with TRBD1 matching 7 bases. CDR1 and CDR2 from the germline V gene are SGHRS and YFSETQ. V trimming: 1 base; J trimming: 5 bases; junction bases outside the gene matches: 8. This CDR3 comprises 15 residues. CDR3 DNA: TGCGCCAGCAGCTTGCAAGAGACAGGGAAGACTGAAGCTTTCTTT. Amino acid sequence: CASSLQETGKTEAFF.

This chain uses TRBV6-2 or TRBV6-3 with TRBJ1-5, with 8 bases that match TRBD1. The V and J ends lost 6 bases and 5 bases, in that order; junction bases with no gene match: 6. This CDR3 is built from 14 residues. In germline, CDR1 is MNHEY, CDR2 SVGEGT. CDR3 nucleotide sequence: TGTGCCAGCAGCCCAAACAGGGGGTATCAGCCCCAGCATTTT. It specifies CASSPNRGYQPQHF.

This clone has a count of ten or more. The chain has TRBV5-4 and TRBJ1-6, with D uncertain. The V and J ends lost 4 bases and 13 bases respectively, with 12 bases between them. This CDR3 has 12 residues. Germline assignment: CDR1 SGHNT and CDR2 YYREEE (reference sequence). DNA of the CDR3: TGTGCCAGCAGCCCCTCTTTGGGCCCCCTCCACTTT. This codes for CASSPSLGPLHF.